This T cell receptor beta chain appears in the sequencing data of a study of PD-1 blockade in classical Hodgkin lymphoma. Between the trimmed V and J ends, which lost 0 bases and 7 bases, there was a span of 4 bases. This CDR3 region has 12 residues. In germline, CDR1 is SEHNR, CDR2 FQNEAQ (reference sequence). As concerns this clone: Its antigen is unknown.

Study observations and caveats: Baseline TCR diversity was reportedly lower in newly diagnosed patients than healthy donors.

All patients experienced relapse after autologous stem cell transplantation, and brentuximab vedotin exposure was variable. Best responses fell into complete response, partial response or progressive disease. The table came from immunoSEQ multiplex PCR; TCRdb's copy has only in-frame clones and leaves some out. The sample lists around 96,000 clones, over 80% occurring once. The chain combines TRBV7-9 with TRBJ2-1; D is unresolved. The material was peripheral blood mononuclear cells (PBMCs), obtained at baseline. This sequence was found in a human donor with classical Hodgkin lymphoma. The CDR3 sequence is CASSLAQNEQFF. The CDR3, as DNA: TGTGCCAGCAGCTTAGCCCAAAATGAGCAGTTCTTC.